These 2 T cell receptor beta chains came from one sample sequenced in a study of monozygotic twins with inflammatory bowel disease. TCRdb reworked the 5' RACE reads into one entry per CDR3 protein, no DNA. In all, the sample yields roughly 300,000 distinct CDR3 sequences. Input material: blood. The receptor source for this set is a human donor with ulcerative colitis or Crohn's disease, or a healthy co-twin of an affected twin (not recorded which).

This chain links TRBV16 with TRBJ1-6; TCRdb selects TRBD1, and the lack of DNA leaves this call unchecked. Germline CDR1 KGHSY, CDR2 FQNENV. This CDR3 spans 16 amino acids. This CDR3 reads CASSQFPGQGRTPLHF. Based on the CDR3 plus reference TRBV16 and TRBJ1-6, the full variable domain is GEEVAQTPKHLVRGEGQKAKLYCAPIKGHSYVFWYQQVLKNEFKFLISFQNENVFDETGMPKERFSAKCLPNSPCSLEIQATKLEDSAVYFCASSQFPGQGRTPLHFGNGTRLTVT.

The V call is TRBV4-3, the J call TRBJ2-6; the D call from TCRdb, TRBD1, cannot be confirmed without DNA. The germline gives CDR1 LGHNA, CDR2 YSLEER. This CDR3 comprises 19 residues. The chain's CDR3 is CASSQALGQGARGANVLTF.